These 17 T cell receptor beta chains were sequenced from one sample in a study of sequential checkpoint blockade in melanoma. Repertoires were generated with immunoSEQ multiplex PCR, while TCRdb's copy carries only in-frame clones and drops some. This sample carries a few thousand clones, about a fifth of them seen once, and the ten largest clones take around 4.1%. The treatment denotes: randomized to nivolumab then ipilimumab (arm A) or the reverse (arm B). The specimen was tumor tissue (inferred from file names), collected from a patient given nivolumab and ipilimumab in sequence. The receptor set was obtained from a human donor with melanoma.

The table lists this clone with a few counts. The chain joins TRBV29-1 to TRBJ2-5, with 8 bases that match TRBD2. The CDR3 contains 14 residues. Unmatched junction bases numbered 10, after V lost 5 bases and J lost 5 bases. From germline, CDR1 is SQVTM and CDR2 ANQGSEA. CDR3 protein: CSVINTGGGETQYF. The CDR3 nucleotides are TGCAGCGTTATAAACACCGGCGGGGGGGAGACCCAGTACTTC.

By sample share, this clone is large. The chain uses TRBV6-8 and TRBJ1-1; no reliable D call. The germline V gene encodes CDR1 MNHGY and CDR2 SAAAGT. The CDR3 sequence is 12 residues long. The V end lost 4 bases, the J end lost 0 bases, and 3 bases lay between the germline ends. The CDR3 nucleotides read TGTGCCAGCAGTTTACTGAACACTGAAGCTTTCTTT. Residues: CASSLLNTEAFF.

This clone came up a few times. V is TRBV6-8 and J is TRBJ2-7, with a weak D call TRBD2 (6 bases). V was pared by 3 bases and J by 2 bases, with 11 bases between. CDR3 size: 14 residues. Germline V gene lookup returns CDR1 MNHGY and CDR2 SAAAGT. The CDR3 nucleotides are TGTGCCAGCAGTTATACCGGGAGCACCTACGAGCAGTACTTC. Translation: CASSYTGSTYEQYF.

By share, this clone ranks as medium-sized. V and J are TRBV11-3 and TRBJ2-3; 13 nucleotides line up with TRBD2. Germline CDR1 and CDR2: SGHNT and YENEEA. Germline trimming cut 1 base from V and 3 bases from J; bases unmatched to any gene: 1. The CDR3 extends over 16 amino acids. CDR3 in DNA: TGTGCCAGCAGCTTAGTGGGACTAGCGGGGACAGATACGCAGTATTTT. The encoded protein is CASSLVGLAGTDTQYF.

This clone ranks as medium-sized. J is TRBJ2-5 and V is TRBV12-2; TRBD2, the table's D call, lacks a check against the DNA. TRBV12-2 is given as a pseudogene. This CDR3 is 14 amino acids long. The CDR3 bases are TGTGCCAGTGATAACTCCCCCAACGAAGAGACCCAGTACTTC. This translates into CASDNSPNEETQYF.

This clone appeared a few times. The CDR3 is CASRASGSTDTQYF. The CDR3 region has the DNA TGTGCCAGCAGGGCTAGCGGTTCCACAGATACGCAGTATTTT. The gene calls are TRBV6-8 and TRBJ2-3; 7 bases map to TRBD2. The V gene's germline CDR1 is MNHGY and CDR2 SAAAGT. The CDR3 runs to 14 residues. V shed 6 bases, J shed 2 bases, and the junction held 5 bases outside the gene matches.

This rearrangement joins TRBV28 to TRBJ2-7; 8 positions match TRBD1. From germline, CDR1 is MDHEN and CDR2 SYDVKM. The CDR3 contains 15 residues. V shed 3 bases and J 2 bases; nucleotides not matched to a gene: 6. CDR3 sequence reads: CASSFVQGEPYEQYF. CDR3 in DNA: TGTGCCAGCAGTTTTGTACAGGGGGAACCCTACGAGCAGTACTTC.

In its sample, this clone was seen a few times. V is TRBV28 and J is TRBJ2-5; 7 bases are shared with TRBD2. Per germline, CDR1 MDHEN and CDR2 SYDVKM. The trim removed 6 bases at V and 1 base at J, leaving 11 bases unmatched. The CDR3 sequence is 16 residues long. In nucleotides, the CDR3 is TGTGCCAGCAGCCTCCTGGGGCTAGCGGTCCAAGAGACCCAGTACTTC. Amino acid sequence: CASSLLGLAVQETQYF.

In this sample, this clone is medium-sized (0.01 to 0.1%). CDR3 loop: CASSPPGQTLGEQFF. In DNA, the CDR3 is TGTGCCAGCAGCCCACCGGGACAGACTTTGGGTGAGCAGTTCTTC. The chain recombines TRBV11-3 with TRBJ2-1, with TRBD1 matching over 7 bases. V dropped 5 bases and J dropped 9; count of bases not matched to a gene: 13. There are 15 residues in the CDR3. Germline V lookup: CDR1 SGHNT, CDR2 YENEEA.

This clone was seen a handful of times. This chain uses TRBV9 with TRBJ2-7, with D possibly being TRBD1 or TRBD2 (5 bases each). The germline CDR1 and CDR2 sequences are SGDLS and YYNGEE. V was pared by 0 bases and J by 5 bases, with 15 bases between. The CDR3 is made up of 15 amino acids. CDR3 loop: CASSVAFDVGDEQYF. As DNA, the CDR3 is TGTGCCAGCAGCGTAGCTTTTGACGTGGGGGACGAGCAGTACTTC. The whole variable domain, filled in from reference TRBV9 and TRBJ2-7, reads DSGVTQTPKHLITATGQRVTLRCSPRSGDLSVYWYQQSLDQGLQFLIQYYNGEERAKGNILERFSAQQFPDLHSELNLSSLELGDSALYFCASSVAFDVGDEQYFGPGTRLTVT.

In its sample, this clone was seen a few times. The CDR3 protein is CASFDGNRPGELFF. In DNA form, the CDR3 reads TGTGCCAGCTTCGATGGGAACCGACCCGGGGAGCTGTTTTTT. The V gene is TRBV6-8, the J gene TRBJ2-2; no firm D call. The germline V gene has CDR1 MNHGY and CDR2 SAAAGT. With 8 bases removed from V and 6 bases from J, the gap between germline ends came to 16 bases. This CDR3 spans 14 amino acids.

By its share, this clone is medium-sized (0.01 to 0.1%). V is TRBV11-3 and J is TRBJ1-2, with D tentatively TRBD1 (5 bases). V was pared by 0 bases and J by 5 bases, with 10 bases between. CDR1 is SGHNT and CDR2 is YENEEA in the germline V gene. This CDR3 is built from 14 residues. CDR3 sequence reads: CASSLDTGPYGYTF. DNA of the CDR3: TGTGCCAGCAGCTTAGATACAGGACCTTATGGCTACACCTTC.

The rearrangement joins TRBV6-8 to TRBJ2-1; 11 bases agree with TRBD2. There are 15 residues in the CDR3. With V trimmed by 6 bases and J by 9 bases, 10 bases remained unmatched. Germline V lookup: CDR1 MNHGY, CDR2 SAAAGT. For the CDR3, the DNA is TGTGCCAGCAGGGAAATTAGCGGGGGGGCGCGTGAGCAGTTCTTC. Residues: CASREISGGAREQFF.

A few counts support this clone. The V gene is TRBV28, the J gene TRBJ2-2, with D perhaps TRBD2 (6 bases). The CDR3 loop spans 16 amino acids. V was shortened by 7 bases and J by 3 bases, with 18 bases between the two germline ends. Germline-derived CDR1 and CDR2 are MDHEN and SYDVKM. The CDR3 loop is CASTQVGLKDTGELFF. Here the CDR3 DNA reads TGTGCCAGCACCCAGGTGGGACTCAAGGACACCGGGGAGCTGTTTTTT.

This clone was observed a handful of times. The CDR3 loop is CASSYSQKQFF. CDR3 nucleotides: TGTGCCAGCAGTTACTCGCAAAAGCAGTTCTTC. V gene TRBV6-7 combines with J gene TRBJ2-1; no reliable D call. TRBV6-7 qualifies as an ORF whose function is uncertain. CDR3 length: 11 residues. V lost 0 bases to trimming and J lost 11 bases, with 5 bases between them.

This clone is categorized as medium-sized. This sequence joins TRBV11-3 and TRBJ2-7; 15 bases match TRBD2. There are 18 residues in the CDR3. Trimming took 5 bases from V and 7 from J; bases not matched to a gene: 15. Germline V gene lookup returns CDR1 SGHNT and CDR2 YENEEA. CDR3: CASSVRGRTSGRAREQYF. The CDR3 DNA is TGTGCCAGCAGCGTCCGGGGGCGGACTAGCGGGAGGGCGCGAGAGCAGTACTTC. The variable domain in full, completed from reference TRBV11-3 and TRBJ2-7, reads EAGVVQSPRYKIIEKKQPVAFWCNPISGHNTLYWYLQNLGQGPELLIRYENEEAVDDSQLPKDRFSAERLKGVDSTLKIQPAELGDSAVYLCASSVRGRTSGRAREQYFGPGTRLTVT.

In its sample, this clone is medium-sized. This chain links TRBV6-8 with TRBJ2-1, with 10 positions matching TRBD2. Looked up from germline, CDR1 is MNHGY and CDR2 is SAAAGT. CDR3 length: 20 amino acids. V shed 5 bases, J shed 1 base, and the junction held 17 bases outside the gene matches. In DNA form, the CDR3 reads TGTGCCAGCAGTGTACCGGGACTAGCGTCAGTACCTCGATCCTACAATGAGCAGTTCTTC. This gives the protein CASSVPGLASVPRSYNEQFF.